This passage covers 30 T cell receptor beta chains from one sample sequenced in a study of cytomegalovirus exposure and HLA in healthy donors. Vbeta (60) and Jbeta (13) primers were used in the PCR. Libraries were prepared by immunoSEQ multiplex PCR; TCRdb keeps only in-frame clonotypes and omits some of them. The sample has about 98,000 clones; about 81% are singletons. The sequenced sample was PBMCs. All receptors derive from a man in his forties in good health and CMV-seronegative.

The DNA for the CDR3 is TGCGCCAGCAGCTCGACAGGGGGTGAAGCTTTCTTT. Its translation is CASSSTGGEAFF. The gene calls are TRBV5-1 and TRBJ1-1, with TRBD1 matching over 9 bases. V lost 3 bases to trimming and J lost 7 bases; unmatched junction nucleotides: 1. The CDR3 spans 12 residues. In germline, CDR1 is SGHRS, CDR2 YFSETQ.

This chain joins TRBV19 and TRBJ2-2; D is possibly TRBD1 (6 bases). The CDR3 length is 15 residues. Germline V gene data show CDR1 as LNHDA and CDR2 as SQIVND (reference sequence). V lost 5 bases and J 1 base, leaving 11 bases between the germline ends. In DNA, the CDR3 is TGTGCCAGTAGTGACAGGTACAAGAACACCGGGGAGCTGTTTTTT. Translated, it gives CASSDRYKNTGELFF. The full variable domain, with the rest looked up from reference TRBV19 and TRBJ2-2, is DGGITQSPKYLFRKEGQNVTLSCEQNLNHDAMYWYRQDPGQGLRLIYYSQIVNDFQKGDIAEGYSVSREKKESFPLTVTSAQKNPTAFYLCASSDRYKNTGELFFGEGSRLTVL.

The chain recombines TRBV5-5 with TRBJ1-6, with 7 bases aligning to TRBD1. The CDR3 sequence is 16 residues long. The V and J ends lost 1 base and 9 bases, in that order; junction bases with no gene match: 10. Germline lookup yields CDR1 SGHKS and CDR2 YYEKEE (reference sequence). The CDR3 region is CASSLYSGTAGSPLHF. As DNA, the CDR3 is TGTGCCAGCAGCTTGTATTCCGGGACAGCTGGTTCACCCCTCCACTTT.

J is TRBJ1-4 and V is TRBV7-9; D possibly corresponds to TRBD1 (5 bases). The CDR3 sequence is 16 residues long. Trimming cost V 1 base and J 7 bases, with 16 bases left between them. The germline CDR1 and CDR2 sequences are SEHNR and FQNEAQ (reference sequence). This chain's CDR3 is CASSLVVGGELEKLFF. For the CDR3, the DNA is TGTGCCAGCAGCTTAGTCGTGGGGGGGGAGCTTGAAAAACTGTTTTTT. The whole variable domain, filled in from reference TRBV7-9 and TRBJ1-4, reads DTGVSQNPRHKITKRGQNVTFRCDPISEHNRLYWYRQTLGQGPEFLTYFQNEAQLEKSRLLSDRFSAERPKGSFSTLEIQRTEQGDSAMYLCASSLVVGGELEKLFFGSGTQLSVL.

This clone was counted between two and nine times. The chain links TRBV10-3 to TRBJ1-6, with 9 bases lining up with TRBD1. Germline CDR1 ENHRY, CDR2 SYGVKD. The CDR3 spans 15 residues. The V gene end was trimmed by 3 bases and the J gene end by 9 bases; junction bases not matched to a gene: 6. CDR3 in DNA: TGTGCCATCAGTGAAACCGGGACAGGGTTTTCACCCCTCCACTTT. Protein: CAISETGTGFSPLHF.

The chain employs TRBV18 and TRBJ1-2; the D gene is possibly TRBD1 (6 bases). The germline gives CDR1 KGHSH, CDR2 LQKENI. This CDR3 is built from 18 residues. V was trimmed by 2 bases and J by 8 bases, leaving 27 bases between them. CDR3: CASSPIGQSPTTLGGYTF. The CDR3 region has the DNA TGTGCCAGCTCACCAATAGGACAGTCCCCAACAACATTGGGCGGCTACACCTTC.

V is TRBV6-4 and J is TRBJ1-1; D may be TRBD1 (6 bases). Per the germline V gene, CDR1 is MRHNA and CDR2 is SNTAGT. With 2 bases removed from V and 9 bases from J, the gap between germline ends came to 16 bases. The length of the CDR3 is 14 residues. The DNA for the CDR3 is TGTGCCAGCAGTGACCCGGGTCACACAGGGCAAGCTTTCTTT. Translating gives CASSDPGHTGQAFF.

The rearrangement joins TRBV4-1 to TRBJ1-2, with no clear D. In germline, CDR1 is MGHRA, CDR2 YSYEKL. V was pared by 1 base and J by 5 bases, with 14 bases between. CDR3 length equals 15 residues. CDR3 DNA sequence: TGCGCCAGCAGCCAAGTGTACGCGACTTTGTATGGCTACACCTTC. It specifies CASSQVYATLYGYTF.

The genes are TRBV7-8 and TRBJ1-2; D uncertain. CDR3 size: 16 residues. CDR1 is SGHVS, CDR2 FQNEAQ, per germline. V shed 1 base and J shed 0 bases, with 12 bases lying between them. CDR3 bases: TGTGCCAGCAGCTTAGGGGCCGTCCCCACTAACTATGGCTACACCTTC. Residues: CASSLGAVPTNYGYTF.

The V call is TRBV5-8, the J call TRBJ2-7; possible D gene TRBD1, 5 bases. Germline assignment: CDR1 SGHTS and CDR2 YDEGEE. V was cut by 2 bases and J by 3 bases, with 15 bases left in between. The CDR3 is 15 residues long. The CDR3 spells CASSFKPGAVYEQYF. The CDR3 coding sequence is TGTGCCAGCAGCTTCAAACCTGGGGCAGTCTACGAGCAGTACTTC.

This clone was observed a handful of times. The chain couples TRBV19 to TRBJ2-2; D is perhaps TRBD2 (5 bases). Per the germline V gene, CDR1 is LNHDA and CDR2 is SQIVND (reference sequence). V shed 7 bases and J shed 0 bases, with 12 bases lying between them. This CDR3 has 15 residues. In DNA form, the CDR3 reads TGTGCCAGTACCGCCGGGAATTCGAACACCGGGGAGCTGTTTTTT. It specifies CASTAGNSNTGELFF.

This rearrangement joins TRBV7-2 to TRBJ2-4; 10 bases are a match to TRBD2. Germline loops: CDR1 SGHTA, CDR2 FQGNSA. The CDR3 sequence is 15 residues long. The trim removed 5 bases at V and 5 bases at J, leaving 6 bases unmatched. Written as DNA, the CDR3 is TGTGCCAGCAGCAGAGATCTAGCGGGGGAAAACATTCAGTACTTC. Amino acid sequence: CASSRDLAGENIQYF. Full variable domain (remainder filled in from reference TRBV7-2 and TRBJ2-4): GAGVSQSPSNKVTEKGKDVELRCDPISGHTALYWYRQSLGQGLEFLIYFQGNSAPDKSGLPSDRFSAERTGGSVSTLTIQRTQQEDSAVYLCASSRDLAGENIQYFGAGTRLSVL.

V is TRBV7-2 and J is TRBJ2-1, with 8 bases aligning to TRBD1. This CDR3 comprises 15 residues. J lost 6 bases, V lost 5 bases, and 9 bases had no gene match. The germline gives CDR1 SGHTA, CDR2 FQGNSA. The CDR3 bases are TGTGCCAGCAGCCGAGACAGGGGTCTATTCAATGAGCAGTTCTTC. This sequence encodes CASSRDRGLFNEQFF.

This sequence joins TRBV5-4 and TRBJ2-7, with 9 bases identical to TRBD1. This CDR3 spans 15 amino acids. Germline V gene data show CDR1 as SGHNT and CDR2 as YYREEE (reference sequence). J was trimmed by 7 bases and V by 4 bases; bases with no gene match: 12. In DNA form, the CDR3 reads TGTGCCAGCAGCCCTGGGGGACAGGGTTTGCGGGAGCAGTACTTC. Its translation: CASSPGGQGLREQYF.

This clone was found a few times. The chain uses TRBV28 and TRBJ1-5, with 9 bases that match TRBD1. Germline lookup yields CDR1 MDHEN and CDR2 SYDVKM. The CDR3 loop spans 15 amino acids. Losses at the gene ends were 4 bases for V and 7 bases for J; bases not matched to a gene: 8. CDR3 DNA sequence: TGTGCCAGCAGTTATAGTGGACAGGGGCACCAGCCCCAGCATTTT. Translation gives CASSYSGQGHQPQHF.

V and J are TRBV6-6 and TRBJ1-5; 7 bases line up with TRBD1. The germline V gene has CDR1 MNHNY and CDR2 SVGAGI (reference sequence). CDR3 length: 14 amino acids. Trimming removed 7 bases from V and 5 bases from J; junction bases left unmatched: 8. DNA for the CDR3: TGTGCCAGCACCGGGACAGCATCCTATCAGCCCCAGCATTTT. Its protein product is CASTGTASYQPQHF.

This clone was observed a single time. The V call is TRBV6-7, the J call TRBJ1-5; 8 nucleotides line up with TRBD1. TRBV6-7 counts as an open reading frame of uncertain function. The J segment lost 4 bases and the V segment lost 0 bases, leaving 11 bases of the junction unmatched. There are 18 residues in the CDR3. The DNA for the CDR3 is TGTGCCAGCAGTTACTCGATTAGGGACAGGTACGGGAATCAGCCCCAGCATTTT. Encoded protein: CASSYSIRDRYGNQPQHF.

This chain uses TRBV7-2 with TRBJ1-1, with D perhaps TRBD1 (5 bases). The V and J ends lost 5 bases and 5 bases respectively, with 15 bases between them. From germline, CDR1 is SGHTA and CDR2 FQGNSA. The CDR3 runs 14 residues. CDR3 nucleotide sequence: TGTGCCAGCAGCCCGCGGGGCAGGACGACTGAAGCTTTCTTT. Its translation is CASSPRGRTTEAFF.

The CDR3 loop is CASSLEGGSGNTIYF. DNA for the CDR3: TGTGCCAGCAGCTTAGAGGGAGGGAGTGGAAACACCATATATTTT. The chain combines TRBV11-2 with TRBJ1-3; D is ambiguous. Germline V gene data show CDR1 as SGHAT and CDR2 as FQNNGV. V was trimmed by 0 bases and J by 3 bases, leaving 9 bases between them. The CDR3 runs 15 residues.

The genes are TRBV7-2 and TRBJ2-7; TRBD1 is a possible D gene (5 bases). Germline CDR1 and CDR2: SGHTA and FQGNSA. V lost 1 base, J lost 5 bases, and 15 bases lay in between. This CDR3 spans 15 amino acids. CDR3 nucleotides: TGTGCCAGCAGCTTAGGGTGGGCCAGGGTGAACGAGCAGTACTTC. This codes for CASSLGWARVNEQYF.

DNA for the CDR3: TGTGCCAGCAGCCCCGCGGGGGATAGCAATCAGCCCCAGCATTTT. Protein product: CASSPAGDSNQPQHF. V and J are TRBV5-8 and TRBJ1-5, with D maybe TRBD1 (5 bases). CDR3 length equals 15 residues. In germline, CDR1 is SGHTS, CDR2 YDEGEE. V gave up 4 bases and J gave up 0 bases, with 11 bases separating them.

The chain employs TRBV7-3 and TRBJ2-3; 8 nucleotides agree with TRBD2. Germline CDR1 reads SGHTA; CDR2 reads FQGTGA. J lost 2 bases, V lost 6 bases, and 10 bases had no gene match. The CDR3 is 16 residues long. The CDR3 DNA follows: TGTGCCAGCAGTCTCTTGGGTAGCGGGGACACAGATACGCAGTATTTT. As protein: CASSLLGSGDTDTQYF.

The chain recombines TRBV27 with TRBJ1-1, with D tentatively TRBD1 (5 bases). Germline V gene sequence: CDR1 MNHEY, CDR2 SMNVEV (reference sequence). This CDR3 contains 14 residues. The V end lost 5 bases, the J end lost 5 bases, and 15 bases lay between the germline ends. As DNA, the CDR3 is TGTGCCAGCAGTAAGTGGACGGAGGGGACTGAAGCTTTCTTT. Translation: CASSKWTEGTEAFF.

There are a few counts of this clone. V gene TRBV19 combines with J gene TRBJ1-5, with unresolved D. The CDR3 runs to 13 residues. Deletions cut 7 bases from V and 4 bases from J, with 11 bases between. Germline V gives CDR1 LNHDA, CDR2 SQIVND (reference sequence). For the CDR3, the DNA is TGTGCCAGTATGGCGGACTGGAATCAGCCCCAGCATTTT. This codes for CASMADWNQPQHF.

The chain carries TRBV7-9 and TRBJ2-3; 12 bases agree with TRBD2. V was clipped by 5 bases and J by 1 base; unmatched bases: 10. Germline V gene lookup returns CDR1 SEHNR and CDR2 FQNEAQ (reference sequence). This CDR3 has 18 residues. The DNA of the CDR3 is TGTGCCAGCAGCGGACGGACTAGCGGGATTCTCGGCACAGATACGCAGTATTTT. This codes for CASSGRTSGILGTDTQYF.

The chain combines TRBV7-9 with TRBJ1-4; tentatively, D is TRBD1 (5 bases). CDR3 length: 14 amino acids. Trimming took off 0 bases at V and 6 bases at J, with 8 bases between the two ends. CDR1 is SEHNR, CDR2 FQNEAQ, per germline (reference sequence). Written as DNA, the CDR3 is TGTGCCAGCAGCTTAGCCAGGGATGATGAAAAACTGTTTTTT. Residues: CASSLARDDEKLFF.

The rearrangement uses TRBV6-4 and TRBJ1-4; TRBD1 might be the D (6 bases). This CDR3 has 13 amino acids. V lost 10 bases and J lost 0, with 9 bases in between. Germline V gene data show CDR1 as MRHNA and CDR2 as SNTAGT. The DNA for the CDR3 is TGTGCCACCCCAGGGGCAACTAATGAAAAACTGTTTTTT. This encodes CATPGATNEKLFF.

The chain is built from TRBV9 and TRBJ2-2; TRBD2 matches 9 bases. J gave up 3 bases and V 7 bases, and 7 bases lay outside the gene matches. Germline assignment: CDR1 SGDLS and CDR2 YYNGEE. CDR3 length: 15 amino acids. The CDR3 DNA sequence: TGTGCCAGCGCGGCGGGAGGGGGCGACACCGGGGAGCTGTTTTTT. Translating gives CASAAGGGDTGELFF.

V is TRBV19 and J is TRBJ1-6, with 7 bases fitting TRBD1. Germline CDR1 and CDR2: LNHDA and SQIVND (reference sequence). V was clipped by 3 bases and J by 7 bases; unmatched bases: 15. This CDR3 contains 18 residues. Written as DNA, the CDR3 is TGTGCCAGTAGTATCCGCAGGGGGATTGACAGGGCCAATTCACCCCTCCACTTT. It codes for CASSIRRGIDRANSPLHF.

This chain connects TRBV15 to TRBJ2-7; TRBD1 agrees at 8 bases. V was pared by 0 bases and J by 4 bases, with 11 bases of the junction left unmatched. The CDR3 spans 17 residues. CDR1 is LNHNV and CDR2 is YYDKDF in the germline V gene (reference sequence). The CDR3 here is CATSRDTPGQGGYEQYF. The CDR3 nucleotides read TGTGCCACCAGCAGAGATACCCCCGGACAGGGTGGGTACGAGCAGTACTTC.